This T cell receptor beta chain came from a study of control samples from healthy donors and cancer patients. Germline values: CDR1 SNHLY, CDR2 FYNNEI. CDR3 length: 13 residues. With 7 bases removed from V and 6 bases from J, the gap between germline ends came to 12 bases. Libraries were prepared by immunoSEQ multiplex PCR; TCRdb keeps only in-frame clonotypes and omits some of them. The sample comprises more than 85,000 clones, approximately 90% of which are singletons, and 4.4% rests with the top ten. The chain is built from TRBV2 and TRBJ2-2; D ambiguous. The origin of this receptor is a human donor in good health. The donor label of this sample is uncertain. Sequencing was done on a sample of blood. CDR3 loop: CASTLETPGELFF. The CDR3, as DNA: TGTGCCAGCACCCTCGAGACCCCCGGGGAGCTGTTTTTT.